This TCR beta chain was profiled in a study of T cell responses to AZD1222 COVID-19 vaccine (dated by TCRdb to about 2021). Study-level background: Because spike-specific TCR depth and breadth did not differ between the two schedules, AZD1222 recipients who got a second dose at roughly 4 weeks were pooled with those who got a second dose at roughly 12 weeks. A total of just over 230 trial participants underwent TCR sequencing, of whom roughly 210 received two doses of AZD1222 and some 26 received two doses of the MenACWY control vaccine. Trial participants were enrolled into age subgroups of 18-55, 56-69 and 70-plus years, which contained around 150, 28 and 57 TCR-sequenced participants, respectively. Overall study results and their limits: Because no samples from the day 14 peak response were available, repertoires could be characterized only after the peak T cell response. The 56-69-year group was small, and its depth increase did not reach significance, likely because of low power. Reportedly, close to half of the unique spike-specific TCRs recognized epitopes lying outside the regions that are mutated in the B.1.351 and B.1.1.7 variants. The vaccine-associated CD4 TCRs covered the entire spike protein, and the dominant responses fell in regions 160-218 and 743-854. Most participants were white British and females outnumbered males, and the authors suggested that clonal diversity may have been underestimated. Conclusions about previously exposed vaccinees were limited because only a handful of AZD1222 recipients were SARS-CoV-2 seropositive at baseline. A significant rise in spike-specific TCR breadth and depth was observed after two AZD1222 doses relative to day 0 and relative to MenACWY recipients.

The CDR3 regions of human TCRbeta chains were subjected to immunosequencing. The source study handled its data this way. Repertoire TCRs were matched against a reference library of SARS-CoV-2-specific TCRs generated with the MIRA antigen-specificity platform. Breadth meant the fraction of unique TCRs that were SARS-CoV-2-associated, whereas depth meant the fraction of total T cells that were SARS-CoV-2-associated. Using the MIRA data, each spike-specific TCR was mapped to the spike region that the TCR reacts to and placed in a CD4 or CD8 class. Log10-transformed breadth and depth values were compared by one-way ANOVA with Sidak's multiple comparisons tests. TCRdb holds this immuneACCESS table with in-frame rearrangements only. Some clones are missing; in checked studies, unresolved V genes explain under half, and the rest has no known cause. V and J calls and clone size are given by that table; D and trimming were obtained from the DNA. The sample contains approximately 170,000 clones, just under 95% of them found a single time. The top ten clonotypes cover roughly 1.5% of the sample.

Concerning this clone: The antigen this receptor binds is unknown. No quality values exist for individual bases; no much larger clone is one base distant.

What the time point label conveys for this sample: baseline before first vaccination. Samples from vaccinated people were obtained from the UK trials COV001 and COV002, which included a single-blind randomized controlled phase 2/3 trial of AZD1222 (ChAdOx1 nCoV-19) in healthy adults. For TCRbeta chain sequencing, PBMC samples from trial participants were taken at day 0 and at day 28 after the second dose. Sequencing was performed on peripheral blood, taken on day 0 of AZD1222 vaccination. This TCR was recovered from an adult in good health.

The CDR3 is CASSLRSRWAANTGELFF. Here is the DNA: TGTGCCAGCAGCTTGCGCTCTCGATGGGCAGCGAACACCGGGGAGCTGTTTTTT. The chain employs TRBV5-8 and TRBJ2-2, with no confidently assigned D gene. From a lookup of the germline V gene, CDR1 and CDR2 are SGHTS and YDEGEE. Between the V and J ends, shortened by 1 base and 0 bases respectively, the junction contains 16 bases. Spanning cysteine to phenylalanine, the CDR3 consists of 18 amino acids. The retained sequence is limited to the CDR3, 54 bases, with the frame set at the first base.